The TCR beta chain described here comes from a study of T-cell reconstitution after alpha-beta-depleted transplantation in children. This CDR3 has 15 residues. The V end lost 4 bases, the J end lost 1 base, and 11 bases lay between the germline ends. Germline values: CDR1 SGHRS, CDR2 YFSETQ. As it was prepared, the TCRbeta library received unique molecular identifiers. MiXCR, run by TCRdb on the PCR reads, gives a single entry per CDR3 protein. Of hundreds of thousands of distinct CDR3 sequences in the sample, less than 9% were seen once. General study findings and limits: Hyperexpanded clones declined; after one year, newly produced T cells mostly supplied diversity. At day 60, the high TCRbeta diversity found in some patients originated from recipient T cells and thymic progenitors that had survived. After transplant, at about two months, alpha-beta T cells were reportedly derived from several hundred expanded graft clones.

A few counts support this clonotype. Its antigen is not identified. This sequence was found in a male patient aged 10-17 years who had a stem cell transplant for acute lymphoblastic leukemia, so the T cells may come from the graft donor. This sequence joins TRBV5-1 and TRBJ2-2, with D uncertain. The sample in question was PBMCs, mostly from graft donor cells, obtained 180 days after TCRalphabeta/CD19-depleted stem cell transplant. Written as DNA, the CDR3 is TGCGCCAGCAGCATACCAACAGAGAACACCGGGGAGCTGTTTTTT. Encoded protein: CASSIPTENTGELFF. Using reference TRBV5-1 and TRBJ2-2 for the parts outside the CDR3, the full variable domain is KAGVTQTPRYLIKTRGQQVTLSCSPISGHRSVSWYQQTPGQGLQFLFEYFSETQRNKGNFPGRFSGRQFSNSRSEMNVSTLELGDSALYLCASSIPTENTGELFFGEGSRLTVL.